Listed here are 30 T cell receptor beta chains from one sample, sequenced in a study of T cell responses to AZD1222 COVID-19 vaccine. Sequencing used immunoSEQ multiplex PCR; TCRdb keeps in-frame clones, though not all of them. Of some 80,000 clones in the sample, over 80% were seen once. Sequenced here: peripheral blood, sampled on day 0 of AZD1222 vaccination. These TCRs come from an adult in good health.

The V gene is TRBV3-1 (or the pseudogene TRBV3-2), the J gene TRBJ2-7; 9 nucleotides agree with TRBD1. The V gene's germline CDR1 is LGHDT and CDR2 YNNKEL (reference sequence). V trimming: 0 bases; J trimming: 4 bases; junction bases outside the gene matches: 16. The CDR3 has 19 residues. In nucleotides, the CDR3 is TGTGCCAGCAGCCAAGAAACAGAACAGGGGGCCGGATCAAGATACGAGCAGTACTTC. Translated, it gives CASSQETEQGAGSRYEQYF.

The chain carries TRBV18 and TRBJ1-5, with D unresolved. The germline V gene has CDR1 KGHSH and CDR2 LQKENI. This CDR3 comprises 15 residues. V lost 3 bases and J 0 bases, leaving 9 bases between the germline ends. CDR3 DNA sequence: TGTGCCAGCTCACCCATGGGCAGTAGCAATCAGCCCCAGCATTTT. Amino acids: CASSPMGSSNQPQHF.

The V gene is TRBV11-2, the J gene TRBJ1-1, with a weak D call TRBD1 (6 bases). V gave up 5 bases and J gave up 1 base, with 11 bases separating them. In germline, CDR1 is SGHAT, CDR2 FQNNGV. CDR3 length equals 14 residues. This chain's CDR3 is CASSPGTTNTEAFF. In DNA form, the CDR3 reads TGTGCCAGCAGCCCCGGGACAACGAACACTGAAGCTTTCTTT.

The J gene is TRBJ1-2, the V gene TRBV28; D perhaps matches TRBD1 (5 bases). V lost 5 bases and J 2 bases, leaving 12 bases between the germline ends. This CDR3 has 14 amino acids. Germline V CDR1 and CDR2: MDHEN, SYDVKM. The CDR3: CASSLGRSNYGYTF. CDR3 DNA: TGTGCCAGCAGTCTGGGACGGTCCAACTATGGCTACACCTTC.

This clone was seen only once. This chain links TRBV9 with TRBJ2-7; 11 bases agree with TRBD2. The germline V gene encodes CDR1 SGDLS and CDR2 YYNGEE. The CDR3 has 16 amino acids. The V segment lost 2 bases and the J segment 5 bases; nucleotides outside the gene matches: 9. Here the CDR3 reads CASSVPLAGDLDEQYF. The DNA for the CDR3 is TGTGCCAGCAGCGTCCCACTAGCGGGAGATCTGGACGAGCAGTACTTC.

The rearrangement joins TRBV6-5 to TRBJ1-1, with 9 positions matching TRBD1. CDR1 is MNHEY, CDR2 SVGAGI, per germline. CDR3 length: 14 residues. The V segment lost 5 bases and the J segment 4 bases; nucleotides outside the gene matches: 5. CDR3 protein: CASSIQGAGTEAFF. The CDR3 nucleotides read TGTGCCAGCAGTATACAGGGGGCGGGCACTGAAGCTTTCTTT.

The gene calls are TRBV11-3 and TRBJ1-5, with a weak D call TRBD1 (5 bases). The CDR3 consists of 13 residues. The V end lost 3 bases, the J end lost 5 bases, and 8 bases lay between the germline ends. Germline V CDR1 and CDR2: SGHNT, YENEEA. CDR3: CASSFSGDQPQHF. Written as DNA, the CDR3 is TGTGCCAGCAGCTTTTCGGGGGATCAGCCCCAGCATTTT.

The J gene is TRBJ1-1, the V gene TRBV27; D uncertain. The length of the CDR3 is 13 residues. Germline V CDR1 and CDR2: MNHEY, SMNVEV (reference sequence). Here the CDR3 reads CVTSTVTNTEAFF. The CDR3 bases are TGTGTAACCAGCACTGTGACGAACACTGAAGCTTTCTTT.

The chain uses TRBV29-1 and TRBJ2-3, with TRBD1 identical over 8 bases. Germline CDR1 and CDR2: SQVTM and ANQGSEA. Trimming took 7 bases from V and 7 from J; bases not matched to a gene: 10. The CDR3 is made up of 13 amino acids. CDR3 bases: TGCAGCGCCTGGACAGGGCCGCAGAATACGCAGTATTTT. Protein: CSAWTGPQNTQYF.

The CDR3 spells CASSEYSERLSTDTQYF. CDR3 nucleotides: TGTGCCAGCAGTGAATATTCCGAGCGCTTAAGCACAGATACGCAGTATTTT. This chain links TRBV25-1 with TRBJ2-3; D is unclear. V dropped 0 bases and J dropped 0 bases, with 13 bases sitting between them. The CDR3 spans 17 residues. Germline-derived CDR1 and CDR2 are MGHDK and SYGVNS.

The V and J genes are TRBV12-3 or TRBV12-4 and TRBJ1-6; D not resolved. V was trimmed by 7 bases and J by 8 bases, leaving 9 bases between them. This CDR3 spans 12 amino acids. DNA of the CDR3: TGTGCCAGCACCTCGACGCATTCACCCCTCCACTTT. Translation: CASTSTHSPLHF.

The J gene is TRBJ2-3, the V gene TRBV27, with 14 bases that match TRBD2. CDR1 and CDR2 from the germline V gene are MNHEY and SMNVEV (reference sequence). This CDR3 has 18 residues. V lost 7 bases and J lost 6; bases outside the gene matches: 15. CDR3 protein: CASTPRTGLAGALDTQYF. The DNA for the CDR3 is TGTGCCAGCACCCCTCGCACGGGACTAGCGGGAGCTCTGGATACGCAGTATTTT.

The V and J genes are TRBV6-1 and TRBJ1-1; D not resolved. Per the germline V gene, CDR1 is MNHNS and CDR2 is SASEGT. Trimming left V 2 bases short and J 4 bases short, with 2 bases between. The CDR3 runs 11 residues. CDR3 bases: TGTGCCAGCAGTGAACTCACTGAAGCTTTCTTT. Amino acids: CASSELTEAFF.

J is TRBJ1-2 and V is TRBV7-2; D call uncertain. V lost 3 bases, J lost 1 base, and 9 bases lay in between. From germline, CDR1 is SGHTA and CDR2 FQGNSA. The CDR3 totals 14 residues. As DNA, the CDR3 is TGTGCCAGCAGCTTCTCGCAGAATAACTATGGCTACACCTTC. Translated: CASSFSQNNYGYTF.

The chain has TRBV5-1 and TRBJ1-1; no firm D call. The CDR3 has 14 amino acids. CDR1 SGHRS and CDR2 YFSETQ come from the germline V gene. V was clipped by 8 bases and J by 2 bases, with 16 bases between them. CDR3 nucleotide sequence: TGCGCCAGTGTCTTTGGGTCGGGAAACACTGAAGCTTTCTTT. Its protein is CASVFGSGNTEAFF.

The chain recombines TRBV4-1 with TRBJ1-2; TRBD1 matches at 7 bases. The J segment lost 4 bases and the V segment lost 0 bases, leaving 8 bases of the junction unmatched. The germline V gene encodes CDR1 MGHRA and CDR2 YSYEKL. The CDR3 consists of 16 residues. The CDR3 sequence: CASSQDPRRQGYGYTF. CDR3 nucleotide sequence: TGCGCCAGCAGCCAAGACCCTCGCCGACAGGGCTATGGCTACACCTTC.

The rearrangement links TRBV7-2 to TRBJ2-7; possibly TRBD1 for D (6 bases). The ends were cut back, 2 bases at V and 3 bases at J, with 8 bases in the middle. CDR3 length: 13 residues. Germline V lookup: CDR1 SGHTA, CDR2 FQGNSA. The CDR3 sequence: CASSLLGGYEQYF. The CDR3 DNA reads as TGTGCCAGCAGCTTATTAGGGGGCTACGAGCAGTACTTC.

The chain recombines TRBV19 with TRBJ2-7; tentative D call: TRBD2 (6 bases). The CDR3 totals 12 residues. Germline V gene sequence: CDR1 LNHDA, CDR2 SQIVND (reference sequence). The V and J ends lost 7 bases and 0 bases respectively, with 7 bases between them. The CDR3 region is CASNGSSYEQYF. The DNA of the CDR3 is TGTGCCAGTAACGGGAGCTCCTACGAGCAGTACTTC.

The CDR3 here is CASSYGTGSSYNEQFF. The CDR3 nucleotides read TGTGCCAGCAGCTACGGGACAGGGAGTTCCTACAATGAGCAGTTCTTC. The V and J genes are TRBV6-5 and TRBJ2-1; 9 nucleotides line up with TRBD1. There are 16 residues in the CDR3. Germline trimming cut 6 bases from V and 1 base from J; bases unmatched to any gene: 7. From germline, CDR1 is MNHEY and CDR2 SVGAGI.

The CDR3 loop reads CASSSSGQSIYGYTF. DNA for the CDR3: TGTGCCAGCAGCTCATCGGGACAGTCGATCTATGGCTACACCTTC. The rearrangement links TRBV7-3 to TRBJ1-2; TRBD1 agrees at 7 bases. Trimming cost V 4 bases and J 4 bases; bases outside gene matches: 9. Germline CDR1 reads SGHTA; CDR2 reads FQGTGA. The CDR3 is 15 amino acids.

This chain links TRBV20-1 with TRBJ2-2; no firm D call. The germline V gene has CDR1 DFQATT and CDR2 SNEGSKA (reference sequence). This CDR3 contains 11 residues. V was cut by 6 bases and J by 7 bases, with 9 bases left in between. CDR3 bases: TGCAGTGCCAAGGGAAACGGGGAGCTGTTTTTT. It yields the protein CSAKGNGELFF.

The chain recombines TRBV7-2 with TRBJ2-3; unclear D gene. The CDR3 spans 11 residues. Trimming removed 4 bases from V and 6 bases from J, with 5 bases in between. Germline V CDR1 and CDR2: SGHTA, FQGNSA. The CDR3 is CASSSADTQYF. The CDR3 bases are TGTGCCAGCAGCTCCGCGGATACGCAGTATTTT.

The chain has TRBV3-1 (or the pseudogene TRBV3-2) and TRBJ1-2; 7 positions match TRBD1. This CDR3 region has 17 residues. Germline V gene lookup returns CDR1 LGHDT and CDR2 YNNKEL (reference sequence). V dropped 5 bases and J dropped 1; count of bases not matched to a gene: 13. CDR3 DNA: TGTGCCAGCAGCACGGGACTATTACAGGGGATTAACTATGGCTACACCTTC. It codes for CASSTGLLQGINYGYTF.

V is TRBV29-1 and J is TRBJ2-7; D is undetermined. Trimming removed 1 base from V and 7 bases from J, with 11 bases in between. The CDR3 covers 12 residues. The germline gives CDR1 SQVTM, CDR2 ANQGSEA. The CDR3 region has the DNA TGCAGCGTTGAAGGGGCCCCACAGGAGCAGTACTTC. It translates to CSVEGAPQEQYF.

The gene calls are TRBV7-2 and TRBJ1-3; possible D gene TRBD1, 5 bases. The germline CDR1 and CDR2 sequences are SGHTA and FQGNSA. The ends were cut back, 5 bases at V and 3 bases at J, with 17 bases in the middle. This CDR3 spans 16 amino acids. DNA for the CDR3: TGTGCCAGCAGCCCAGGGCACCAGGGCTTTGGAAACACCATATATTTT. Its translation: CASSPGHQGFGNTIYF.

The rearrangement links TRBV27 to TRBJ1-3; D is undetermined. CDR1 MNHEY and CDR2 SMNVEV come from the germline V gene (reference sequence). The CDR3 totals 12 residues. The germline V and J ends were trimmed by 10 bases and 4 bases, with 11 bases remaining between them. Here the CDR3 DNA reads TGTGCCACCTTGCTTAGGGGAAACACCATATATTTT. Its protein is CATLLRGNTIYF.

The chain recombines TRBV5-4 with TRBJ2-2; a weak D match, TRBD2 (6 bases). Germline V gene lookup returns CDR1 SGHNT and CDR2 YYREEE (reference sequence). The CDR3 has 17 residues. The ends were cut back, 4 bases at V and 1 base at J, with 17 bases in the middle. This CDR3 is CASSPGVGGQNTGELFF. The CDR3 coding sequence is TGTGCCAGCAGCCCGGGGGTCGGGGGTCAGAACACCGGGGAGCTGTTTTTT.

The chain recombines TRBV7-2 with TRBJ1-2; maybe TRBD1 (5 bases). The V gene's germline CDR1 is SGHTA and CDR2 FQGNSA. The CDR3 contains 15 residues. Trimming left V 5 bases short and J 7 bases short, with 20 bases between. CDR3 nucleotide sequence: TGTGCCAGCAGCCTCAAGGGCAGGGTTCAGGGTGGCTACACCTTC. This gives the protein CASSLKGRVQGGYTF.

The rearrangement uses TRBV5-1 and TRBJ2-1; perhaps TRBD2 as D (6 bases). This CDR3 has 17 amino acids. Trimming stripped 0 bases from V and 8 bases from J, with 21 bases between. Per germline, CDR1 SGHRS and CDR2 YFSETQ. The CDR3 DNA reads TGCGCCAGCAGCTTGGGGAGGGTATTGGGGTTTAGGGATGAGCAGTTCTTC. Residues: CASSLGRVLGFRDEQFF. The full variable domain, with the rest looked up from reference TRBV5-1 and TRBJ2-1, is KAGVTQTPRYLIKTRGQQVTLSCSPISGHRSVSWYQQTPGQGLQFLFEYFSETQRNKGNFPGRFSGRQFSNSRSEMNVSTLELGDSALYLCASSLGRVLGFRDEQFFGPGTRLTVL.

The V gene is TRBV4-3, the J gene TRBJ2-7, with D possibly being TRBD1 (5 bases). Germline values: CDR1 LGHNA, CDR2 YSLEER. V was pared by 0 bases and J by 2 bases, with 17 bases between. The CDR3 totals 17 residues. CDR3 DNA sequence: TGCGCCAGCAGCCAAGATGGAGCAGGGCCCCCCACCTACGAGCAGTACTTC. The encoded protein is CASSQDGAGPPTYEQYF.